This TCR beta chain emerged from a study of post-analysis software for immune sequencing data. Study-level background: Courses of disease covered relapsing-remitting, secondary progressive and progressive-relapsing multiple sclerosis. Whole-study results and caveats: Normalized Chao1 diversity was significantly lower in multiple sclerosis patients than in controls. Strong same-batch co-clustering of samples appeared with F measure clustering. About 5 TRBV segments (TRBV5-6, TRBV5-1 and TRBV20-1 among them) occurred more frequently in patients than in controls.

The germline gives CDR1 DFQATT, CDR2 SNEGSKA (reference sequence). Losses at the gene ends were 2 bases for V and 9 bases for J; bases not matched to a gene: 15. This CDR3 region has 17 residues. Built from TCR beta cDNA, the libraries had unique molecular identifiers in them. From the PCR reads, TCRdb called clonotypes with MiXCR, one entry per CDR3 protein. The sample has about 160,000 distinct CDR3 sequences; roughly 35% are singletons. As to this clonotype: Its antigen is not identified.

V gene TRBV20-1 combines with J gene TRBJ2-4; 11 bases are a match to TRBD1. Source: blood, taken after autologous hematopoietic stem cell transplantation. The receptor was derived from a girl aged 10-17 years with multiple sclerosis. As DNA, the CDR3 is TGCAGTGCTAGAAAAGAGGACAGGGGGCTACCAAGGTTCATTCAGTACTTC. Translated: CSARKEDRGLPRFIQYF.